The 31 T cell receptor beta chains listed next were all sequenced from one sample in a study of long-term antiretroviral therapy in people with HIV. The assay used was immunoSEQ (version v3.0), run at survey level. Measured with immunoSEQ multiplex PCR; TCRdb has only the in-frame clones, and not every one. The sample gives about 40,000 clones, roughly 87% of which show up once; roughly 6.3% is in the top ten. This specimen was unsorted PBMCs, taken 1 year after starting antiretroviral therapy. These receptors came from a man younger than 35 with HIV.

The rearrangement joins TRBV7-9 to TRBJ1-1; D remains unclear. The germline V and J ends were trimmed by 5 bases and 1 base, with 11 bases remaining between them. The CDR3 runs to 14 residues. Germline V gene lookup returns CDR1 SEHNR and CDR2 FQNEAQ (reference sequence). The CDR3 nucleotides read TGTGCCAGCAGCGACACACGGGAGAACACTGAAGCTTTCTTT. Translating gives CASSDTRENTEAFF.

The chain joins TRBV4-1 to TRBJ2-1; 7 nucleotides match TRBD2. Germline V lookup: CDR1 MGHRA, CDR2 YSYEKL. Germline trimming cut 1 base from V and 1 base from J; bases unmatched to any gene: 7. There are 17 residues in the CDR3. The CDR3 loop reads CASSQVGAGSSYNEQFF. In nucleotides, the CDR3 is TGCGCCAGCAGCCAAGTAGGAGCGGGGTCTTCCTACAATGAGCAGTTCTTC.

CDR3 loop: CASSVDGGRYNEQFF. CDR3 nucleotides: TGTGCCAGCAGCGTAGACGGGGGGCGGTACAATGAGCAGTTCTTC. This chain connects TRBV9 to TRBJ2-1, with a tentative D call TRBD2 (7 bases). The germline gives CDR1 SGDLS, CDR2 YYNGEE. The CDR3 is made up of 15 amino acids. V was shortened by 0 bases and J by 4 bases, with 11 bases between the two germline ends.

CDR3 region: CASSPLGGGGAYQTQYF. CDR3 coding DNA: TGTGCCAGCTCACCGCTTGGCGGCGGGGGGGCCTATCAGACCCAGTACTTC. The gene calls are TRBV18 and TRBJ2-5; TRBD2 matches 9 bases. Germline-derived CDR1 and CDR2 are KGHSH and LQKENI. The CDR3 is made up of 17 amino acids. The junction had 14 bases not matched to a gene; V was cut back by 3 bases and J by 6 bases.

The CDR3: CASSISSGQNTDTQYF. Here the CDR3 DNA reads TGTGCCAGCAGTATCTCCAGCGGGCAGAACACAGATACGCAGTATTTT. The rearrangement uses TRBV27 and TRBJ2-3; tentative D call: TRBD2 (6 bases). Germline CDR1 MNHEY, CDR2 SMNVEV (reference sequence). The CDR3 consists of 16 residues. Trimming removed 5 bases from V and 2 bases from J, with 17 bases in between.

This chain connects TRBV5-5 to TRBJ2-1, with 8 positions matching TRBD2. There are 12 residues in the CDR3. J lost 13 bases, V lost 10 bases, and 13 bases had no gene match. Germline assignment: CDR1 SGHKS and CDR2 YYEKEE (reference sequence). The CDR3 loop reads CAGGGLAGTQFF. The CDR3 nucleotides read TGTGCCGGCGGGGGCTTAGCGGGGACTCAGTTCTTC.

The chain recombines TRBV2 with TRBJ1-5, with D hard to call. V was cut by 4 bases and J by 2 bases, with 9 bases left in between. The CDR3 is 14 amino acids. CDR1 is SNHLY, CDR2 FYNNEI, per germline. CDR3: CASSADPGNQPQHF. The CDR3, as DNA: TGTGCCAGCAGTGCCGACCCCGGCAATCAGCCCCAGCATTTT.

This clone appeared a single time. The chain joins TRBV5-1 to TRBJ2-1; TRBD1 matches at 11 bases. Germline lookup yields CDR1 SGHRS and CDR2 YFSETQ. V dropped 3 bases and J dropped 2; count of bases not matched to a gene: 1. The CDR3 totals 15 residues. The CDR3 loop is CASSSGQGAYNEQFF. Here the CDR3 DNA reads TGCGCCAGCAGCTCGGGACAGGGGGCCTACAATGAGCAGTTCTTC.

This chain connects TRBV27 to TRBJ2-2; a weak D match, TRBD2 (5 bases). With 2 bases removed from V and 2 bases from J, the gap between germline ends came to 12 bases. Looked up from germline, CDR1 is MNHEY and CDR2 is SMNVEV (reference sequence). This CDR3 spans 16 amino acids. For the CDR3, the DNA is TGTGCCAGCAGTTTAGGGGTCCTAGCCAACACCGGGGAGCTGTTTTTT. This encodes CASSLGVLANTGELFF.

Only one count was recorded for this clone. V usage is TRBV21-1 and J usage is TRBJ2-1; TRBD2, as called in the table, went unchecked against the DNA. TRBV21-1 represents a pseudogene. The CDR3 is 17 amino acids. CDR3 sequence (DNA): TGTGCCAGCAGCCAGGGACTAGCGGGAGGGTACGACAATGAGCAGTTCTTC. This encodes CASSQGLAGGYDNEQFF.

The chain is built from TRBV9 and TRBJ1-5; 8 bases are a match to TRBD1. V lost 4 bases and J lost 7; bases outside the gene matches: 7. The CDR3 extends over 14 amino acids. In germline, CDR1 is SGDLS, CDR2 YYNGEE. The CDR3 region has the DNA TGTGCCAGCAGCCCAGGGGGCGGAAGGCAGCCCCAGCATTTT. It translates to CASSPGGGRQPQHF.

V and J are TRBV7-9 and TRBJ2-7; 10 nucleotides line up with TRBD1. J lost 3 bases, V lost 5 bases, and 10 bases had no gene match. This CDR3 contains 16 residues. Per the germline V gene, CDR1 is SEHNR and CDR2 is FQNEAQ (reference sequence). CDR3 DNA: TGTGCCAGCAGCCCCACCTCGGGACAGGGGAGCTACGAGCAGTACTTC. Its translation: CASSPTSGQGSYEQYF.

The chain combines TRBV11-2 with TRBJ1-1; D is unclear. CDR3 length equals 14 residues. V shed 1 base and J shed 4 bases, with 10 bases lying between them. Looked up from germline, CDR1 is SGHAT and CDR2 is FQNNGV. The CDR3 reads CASSLAGSRTEAFF. CDR3 coding DNA: TGTGCCAGCAGCTTAGCGGGCAGTCGCACTGAAGCTTTCTTT.

The chain combines TRBV19 with TRBJ1-1; D may be TRBD1 (6 bases). This CDR3 spans 14 amino acids. The V end was cut by 3 bases, the J end by 7 bases, with 15 bases between. Looked up from germline, CDR1 is LNHDA and CDR2 is SQIVND (reference sequence). The chain's CDR3 is CASSIIPGDREAFF. The CDR3, as DNA: TGTGCCAGTAGTATTATCCCAGGGGACCGTGAAGCTTTCTTT.

The V call is TRBV18, the J call TRBJ2-5, with D possibly matching TRBD2 (5 bases). This CDR3 spans 13 amino acids. V lost 9 bases, J lost 5 bases, and 16 bases lay in between. CDR1 and CDR2 (germline): KGHSH, LQKENI. CDR3 protein: CASFQSRGETQYF. The CDR3 DNA follows: TGTGCCAGTTTTCAGTCCCGAGGGGAGACCCAGTACTTC.

V and J are TRBV28 and TRBJ1-1, with D possibly TRBD1 on 6 matching bases. This CDR3 comprises 16 residues. Trimming stripped 4 bases from V and 0 bases from J, with 15 bases between. Germline-derived CDR1 and CDR2 are MDHEN and SYDVKM. Here the CDR3 DNA reads TGTGCCAGCAGTTCTCTGGACAGACCCTTGAACACTGAAGCTTTCTTT. Translated: CASSSLDRPLNTEAFF.

This chain links TRBV27 with TRBJ1-4; D is ambiguous. Trimming removed 2 bases at V and 0 bases at J, with 10 bases between. The CDR3 consists of 16 residues. Germline loops: CDR1 MNHEY, CDR2 SMNVEV (reference sequence). CDR3 coding DNA: TGTGCCAGCAGTTTAAACAGTCTCCCAACTAATGAAAAACTGTTTTTT. Translated: CASSLNSLPTNEKLFF.

This chain uses TRBV11-3 with TRBJ2-1, with unresolved D. Germline CDR1 is SGHNT and CDR2 is YENEEA. CDR3 size: 13 residues. Trimming removed 1 base at V and 7 bases at J, with 8 bases between. As DNA, the CDR3 is TGTGCCAGCAGCTTAGCGGTTGGAAATGAGCAGTTCTTC. This codes for CASSLAVGNEQFF.

The V gene is TRBV18, the J gene TRBJ1-2, with TRBD1 matching over 7 bases. From germline, CDR1 is KGHSH and CDR2 LQKENI. CDR3 length: 16 amino acids. V was clipped by 5 bases and J by 4 bases; unmatched bases: 13. CDR3 amino acids: CASSGLEGAESYGYTF. The CDR3 coding sequence is TGTGCCAGCTCAGGCCTTGAGGGGGCGGAGAGCTATGGCTACACCTTC.

This clone was recorded only once. This chain uses TRBV5-1 with TRBJ2-5; 10 bases match TRBD2. The CDR3 has 18 residues. Germline-derived CDR1 and CDR2 are SGHRS and YFSETQ. V lost 0 bases to trimming and J lost 2 bases; unmatched junction nucleotides: 10. The CDR3 bases are TGCGCCAGCAGCTTGGGGCTAGCGGGAGCGAGGGGTCAAGAGACCCAGTACTTC. Its translation: CASSLGLAGARGQETQYF.

The chain joins TRBV19 to TRBJ1-2; no definite D call. V lost 4 bases, J lost 7 bases, and 7 bases lay in between. CDR1 is LNHDA and CDR2 is SQIVND in the germline V gene (reference sequence). The CDR3 contains 11 residues. CDR3 nucleotides: TGTGCCAGTAGTACCGTCATTGGCTACACCTTC. Protein product: CASSTVIGYTF.

V gene TRBV15 combines with J gene TRBJ1-2; D is undetermined. The CDR3 sequence is 13 residues long. Trimming took off 4 bases at V and 4 bases at J, with 10 bases between the two ends. Germline CDR1 is LNHNV and CDR2 is YYDKDF (reference sequence). The CDR3 reads CATSTAGPYGYTF. CDR3 nucleotides: TGTGCCACCAGCACCGCTGGACCCTATGGCTACACCTTC.

The chain carries TRBV5-1 and TRBJ2-1, with D maybe TRBD2 (5 bases). The CDR3 is 14 amino acids. V lost 2 bases and J 7 bases, leaving 13 bases between the germline ends. Germline assignment: CDR1 SGHRS and CDR2 YFSETQ. DNA for the CDR3: TGCGCCAGCAGCTTAGAGGGCCTAGCAAATGAGCAGTTCTTC. Amino acid sequence: CASSLEGLANEQFF.

The chain joins TRBV5-4 to TRBJ2-3; TRBD2 agrees at 8 bases. Trimming took 2 bases from V and 0 from J; bases not matched to a gene: 11. Germline CDR1 is SGHNT and CDR2 is YYREEE (reference sequence). The CDR3 consists of 18 residues. The CDR3 spells CASSFGSGGETSTDTQYF. The DNA of the CDR3 is TGTGCCAGCAGCTTTGGGTCGGGGGGGGAAACTAGCACAGATACGCAGTATTTT.

About this clone: One end of the junction fails to match germline, which may point to a read error. This chain connects TRBV9 to TRBJ2-7, with D perhaps matching TRBD2 (6 bases). The CDR3 sequence is 12 residues long. Germline V gene sequence: CDR1 SGDLS, CDR2 YYNGEE. CDR3: CASSGDGTSWHF. The CDR3 DNA is TGTGCCAGCAGCGGAGACGGCACTAGCTGGCACTTC. The complete variable domain, with remaining parts taken from reference TRBV9 and TRBJ2-7, reads DSGVTQTPKHLITATGQRVTLRCSPRSGDLSVYWYQQSLDQGLQFLIQYYNGEERAKGNILERFSAQQFPDLHSELNLSSLELGDSALYFCASSGDGTSWHFGPGTRLTVT.

The chain couples TRBV19 to TRBJ1-5; weak D call: TRBD1 (6 bases). CDR3 length: 13 amino acids. Trimming shortened V by 6 bases and J by 6 bases, and 12 bases separated the two germline ends. CDR1 is LNHDA and CDR2 is SQIVND in the germline V gene (reference sequence). The CDR3 here is CASSNRAIQPQHF. Written as DNA, the CDR3 is TGTGCCAGTAGCAACAGGGCAATTCAGCCCCAGCATTTT.

This clone occurred once. The gene calls are TRBV27 and TRBJ2-7; D may correspond to TRBD1 or TRBD2 (5 bases each). CDR3 length: 14 amino acids. Germline V lookup: CDR1 MNHEY, CDR2 SMNVEV (reference sequence). Between the trimmed V and J ends, which lost 5 bases and 3 bases, there was a span of 14 bases. The CDR3 spells CASSPPGRNYEQYF. The CDR3 DNA follows: TGTGCCAGCAGTCCCCCGGGACGGAACTACGAGCAGTACTTC.

The genes are TRBV7-9 and TRBJ2-7; D possibly corresponds to TRBD1 (5 bases). This CDR3 comprises 19 residues. Germline CDR1 SEHNR, CDR2 FQNEAQ (reference sequence). Between the trimmed V and J ends, which lost 1 base and 3 bases, there was a span of 25 bases. CDR3 region: CASSLGRVYETDSYYEQYF. The CDR3, as DNA: TGTGCCAGCAGCTTAGGAAGAGTTTATGAGACAGACTCGTACTACGAGCAGTACTTC.

In its sample, this clone is medium-sized. This chain joins TRBV19 and TRBJ2-3; 8 nucleotides agree with TRBD1. The CDR3 covers 15 residues. Germline V CDR1 and CDR2: LNHDA, SQIVND (reference sequence). The J segment lost 2 bases and the V segment lost 5 bases, leaving 6 bases of the junction unmatched. CDR3 residues: CASSARDRFTDTQYF. The CDR3 coding sequence is TGTGCCAGTAGTGCGAGGGACAGGTTCACAGATACGCAGTATTTT.

This chain uses TRBV11-2 with TRBJ2-1, with TRBD2 matching 7 bases. CDR3 length: 17 amino acids. Germline V gives CDR1 SGHAT, CDR2 FQNNGV. J gave up 1 base and V 5 bases, and 11 bases lay outside the gene matches. CDR3 sequence reads: CASSPFSASGSYNEQFF. CDR3 nucleotides: TGTGCCAGCAGCCCATTCAGCGCTAGCGGATCCTACAATGAGCAGTTCTTC.

The chain combines TRBV19 with TRBJ2-1, with unresolved D. This CDR3 has 13 residues. V shed 2 bases and J shed 2 bases, with 4 bases lying between them. Germline CDR1 LNHDA, CDR2 SQIVND (reference sequence). The CDR3, as DNA: TGTGCCAGTAGTATATCGACCTACAATGAGCAGTTCTTC. Protein product: CASSISTYNEQFF.